These 14 T cell receptor beta chains were all obtained from the same sample, sequenced in a study of PD-L1 blockade in urothelial cancer. The time point: pretreatment peripheral blood. TCRdb's table, derived via immunoSEQ multiplex PCR, lists solely in-frame clones and lacks some. The sample yields around 130,000 clones, less than 85% seen once. The material sequenced was PBMCs, taken around atezolizumab (anti-PD-L1) treatment. The receptors here all came from a man in his forties or fifties with urothelial cancer.

The chain is built from TRBV10-3 and TRBJ2-7; 10 bases are a match to TRBD1. The CDR3 runs 14 residues. The ends lost 5 bases at V and 6 bases at J; junction bases unmatched: 7. CDR1 and CDR2 from the germline V gene are ENHRY and SYGVKD. The CDR3 reads CAISLGTGVSEQYF. For the CDR3, the DNA is TGTGCCATCAGTCTGGGGACAGGGGTTAGCGAGCAGTACTTC.

This clone was picked up a small number of times. The J gene is TRBJ1-1, the V gene TRBV5-1; 7 bases agree with TRBD1. The CDR3 loop spans 13 amino acids. The V segment lost 9 bases and the J segment 3 bases; nucleotides outside the gene matches: 8. Germline values: CDR1 SGHRS, CDR2 YFSETQ. CDR3 sequence reads: CATRTGQDTEAFF. CDR3 DNA sequence: TGCGCCACCCGAACCGGACAGGACACTGAAGCTTTCTTT.

This sequence joins TRBV7-9 and TRBJ1-5, with D maybe TRBD1 (5 bases). CDR1 and CDR2 (germline): SEHNR, FQNEAQ (reference sequence). V was shortened by 5 bases and J by 7 bases, with 12 bases between the two germline ends. CDR3 length: 13 residues. The CDR3 DNA reads TGTGCCAGCAGCAAAGGCGGGGCCCAGCCCCAGCATTTT. This codes for CASSKGGAQPQHF.

This sequence joins TRBV19 and TRBJ2-7; a possible D gene is TRBD2 (7 bases). With 5 bases removed from V and 6 bases from J, the gap between germline ends came to 8 bases. Germline V CDR1 and CDR2: LNHDA, SQIVND (reference sequence). CDR3 size: 11 residues. The CDR3 here is CASSGGAEQYF. CDR3 nucleotides: TGTGCCAGTAGTGGGGGGGCCGAGCAGTACTTC. Full variable domain (missing parts from reference TRBV19 and TRBJ2-7): DGGITQSPKYLFRKEGQNVTLSCEQNLNHDAMYWYRQDPGQGLRLIYYSQIVNDFQKGDIAEGYSVSREKKESFPLTVTSAQKNPTAFYLCASSGGAEQYFGPGTRLTVT.

The chain employs TRBV5-5 and TRBJ1-6; the D is unclear. CDR3 size: 14 residues. The V gene lost 0 bases and the J gene lost 5 bases, with 6 bases spanning the gap. CDR1 and CDR2 from the germline V gene are SGHKS and YYEKEE (reference sequence). For the CDR3, the DNA is TGTGCCAGCAGCTTGGCCGGGAATAATTCACCCCTCCACTTT. It codes for CASSLAGNNSPLHF. Combining the CDR3 with reference TRBV5-5 and TRBJ1-6 gives the whole variable domain DAGVTQSPTHLIKTRGQQVTLRCSPISGHKSVSWYQQVLGQGPQFIFQYYEKEERGRGNFPDRFSARQFPNYSSELNVNALLLGDSALYLCASSLAGNNSPLHFGNGTRLTVT.

This rearrangement joins TRBV9 to TRBJ2-7; the D gene is possibly TRBD2 (6 bases). The CDR3 spans 14 residues. V was clipped by 7 bases and J by 4 bases, with 18 bases between them. CDR1 and CDR2 from the germline V gene are SGDLS and YYNGEE. The CDR3 sequence: CASGSEGEGYEQYF. In DNA, the CDR3 is TGTGCCAGCGGCTCGGAGGGAGAAGGGTACGAGCAGTACTTC. Combining the CDR3 with reference TRBV9 and TRBJ2-7 gives the whole variable domain DSGVTQTPKHLITATGQRVTLRCSPRSGDLSVYWYQQSLDQGLQFLIQYYNGEERAKGNILERFSAQQFPDLHSELNLSSLELGDSALYFCASGSEGEGYEQYFGPGTRLTVT.

V and J are TRBV5-4 and TRBJ2-1; 7 bases line up with TRBD2. With V trimmed by 1 base and J by 7 bases, 5 bases remained unmatched. The CDR3 sequence is 14 residues long. Germline CDR1 and CDR2: SGHNT and YYREEE (reference sequence). The CDR3 coding sequence is TGTGCCAGCAGCTTGCCTAAGCGGGAAAATGAGCAGTTCTTC. Its translation is CASSLPKRENEQFF.

The rearrangement joins TRBV5-1 to TRBJ1-1; 12 bases align to TRBD1. The germline V gene has CDR1 SGHRS and CDR2 YFSETQ. This CDR3 has 16 residues. With V trimmed by 4 bases and J by 6 bases, 10 bases remained unmatched. In nucleotides, the CDR3 is TGCGCCAGCAGCCGCGGGACAGGGGGCAAAAGAGCTGAAGCTTTCTTT. Translation gives CASSRGTGGKRAEAFF.

This clone was found many times. The chain has TRBV6-1 and TRBJ1-5, with D unresolved. The germline V gene encodes CDR1 MNHNS and CDR2 SASEGT. The CDR3 contains 17 residues. V gave up 3 bases and J gave up 3 bases, with 18 bases separating them. CDR3 sequence: CASSDKISTATNQPQHF. The CDR3 coding sequence is TGTGCCAGCAGTGACAAGATCTCCACAGCTACCAATCAGCCCCAGCATTTT.

Written as DNA, the CDR3 is TGTGCCTCCCTGTGGAGGGACACCGGGGAGCTGTTTTTT. It specifies CASLWRDTGELFF. The V and J genes are TRBV28 and TRBJ2-2, with a possible D match to TRBD2 (6 bases). The ends were cut back, 11 bases at V and 3 bases at J, with 13 bases in the middle. This CDR3 has 13 amino acids. Looked up from germline, CDR1 is MDHEN and CDR2 is SYDVKM. The full variable domain, its missing parts supplied by reference TRBV28 and TRBJ2-2, is DVKVTQSSRYLVKRTGEKVFLECVQDMDHENMFWYRQDPGLGLRLIYFSYDVKMKEKGDIPEGYSVSREKKERFSLILESASTNQTSMYLCASLWRDTGELFFGEGSRLTVL.

This chain connects TRBV12-5 to TRBJ2-3; 12 bases line up with TRBD2. V was pared by 1 base and J by 2 bases, with 1 base of the junction left unmatched. This CDR3 comprises 16 residues. Germline CDR1 LGHNT, CDR2 FRNRAP. CDR3 sequence: CASGLGTSGVTDTQYF. For the CDR3, the DNA is TGTGCTAGTGGTTTGGGGACTAGCGGGGTCACAGATACGCAGTATTTT.

This chain uses TRBV6-5 with TRBJ1-4; 9 bases align to TRBD1. This CDR3 is built from 16 residues. Germline values: CDR1 MNHEY, CDR2 SVGAGI. V shed 0 bases, J shed 2 bases, and the junction held 1 base outside the gene matches. As DNA, the CDR3 is TGTGCCAGCAGTTACTCCGGGACAGGGACTAATGAAAAACTGTTTTTT. It is translated as CASSYSGTGTNEKLFF.

This chain links TRBV4-1 with TRBJ2-2, with D unclear. Trimming cost V 0 bases and J 0 bases, with 8 bases left between them. CDR1 is MGHRA and CDR2 is YSYEKL in the germline V gene. The CDR3 totals 16 residues. The CDR3 loop reads CASSQDAQTNTGELFF. In DNA, the CDR3 is TGCGCCAGCAGCCAAGATGCACAAACGAACACCGGGGAGCTGTTTTTT.

The chain recombines TRBV7-6 with TRBJ2-5; D is possibly TRBD1 (5 bases). Trimming stripped 5 bases from V and 2 bases from J, with 24 bases between. The CDR3 totals 18 residues. Per the germline V gene, CDR1 is SGHVS and CDR2 is FNYEAQ. The CDR3 sequence is CASSLGPDNQMRQETQYF. For the CDR3, the DNA is TGTGCCAGCAGCCTGGGGCCAGACAACCAAATGCGACAAGAGACCCAGTACTTC.